Each of the 3 T cell receptor beta chains below was sequenced from the same sample in a study of blood T cells in healthy people across ages. Sample-barcoded 5' priming and a J-beta primer mix drove a second PCR of 7 to 11 cycles. TCRdb re-derived calls from the 5' RACE reads in MiXCR, one entry per CDR3 protein. This sample yields 980,000 or so distinct CDR3 sequences, of which under 50% are seen a single time; around 15% belongs to the top ten. Sequenced input: blood. Every receptor here comes from a man aged 25 to 40 in good health.

The chain uses TRBV6-1 and TRBJ1-3; TRBD1 matches at 8 bases. The CDR3 is made up of 16 amino acids. The trim removed 8 bases at V and 0 bases at J, leaving 9 bases unmatched. The germline CDR1 and CDR2 sequences are MNHNS and SASEGT. CDR3 DNA: TGTGCCAGCCCGGGACAGGACGACCTCTCTGGAAACACCATATATTTT. This encodes CASPGQDDLSGNTIYF.

In its sample, this clonotype was seen a few times. This chain joins TRBV4-2 and TRBJ2-1; D is perhaps TRBD2 (6 bases). Germline CDR1 reads LGHNA; CDR2 reads YNFKEQ. CDR3 length equals 15 residues. V lost 1 base, J lost 2 bases, and 9 bases lay in between. CDR3 region: CASSQVRGTYNEQFF. CDR3 nucleotides: TGTGCCAGCAGCCAAGTGCGGGGTACCTACAATGAGCAGTTCTTC.

The V gene is TRBV5-1, the J gene TRBJ1-1, with TRBD1 identical over 7 bases. Germline CDR1 reads SGHRS; CDR2 reads YFSETQ. This CDR3 region has 15 residues. V was clipped by 6 bases and J by 0 bases; unmatched bases: 8. The CDR3 region is CASTTGAGVNTEAFF. CDR3 bases: TGCGCCAGCACTACAGGGGCCGGCGTGAACACTGAAGCTTTCTTT.